This section outlines one TCR beta chain sequence together with its context. This entry comes from a study of T-cell memory formation after mild COVID-19. The CDR3 consists of 14 residues. Germline V gene data show CDR1 as SQVTM and CDR2 as ANQGSEA. Trimming stripped 4 bases from V and 6 bases from J, with 18 bases between. TCRdb reanalysed the 5' RACE reads using MiXCR and keeps one entry per CDR3 protein. This sample has hundreds of thousands of distinct CDR3 sequences, with 20% to 25% found just once. This chain joins TRBV29-1 and TRBJ1-1; D gene uncertain. This clonotype was sampled from an adult woman who had mild COVID-19 (a few samples of this study predate the infection). Cell type and time point are not known. Material for sequencing was PBMCs or a T cell subset sorted from them (not recorded which). CDR3 nucleotide sequence: TGCAGCGTTGCCCAACCAGGATGGGTGGCTGAAGCTTTCTTT. This codes for CSVAQPGWVAEAFF.